This record covers a single T cell receptor beta chain. Germline V gene sequence: CDR1 SGHRS, CDR2 YFSETQ. J gave up 2 bases and V 5 bases, and 2 bases lay outside the gene matches. The CDR3 totals 13 residues. TCRdb independently ran MiXCR on the 5' RACE reads; one entry per CDR3 protein. This table holds roughly 56,000 distinct CDR3 sequences, approximately 29% found once. The source material was tumor-infiltrating naive CD4+ T cells sorted from the breast tumor. Subset denoted: naive CD4+ T cells, CD4+CD45RA+CD25-. The origin of this receptor is a female donor with breast cancer. The chain carries TRBV5-1 and TRBJ2-3, with TRBD1 identical over 7 bases. The CDR3 nucleotides read TGCGCCAGCAGGGGACAGATCACAGATACGCAGTATTTT. Protein: CASRGQITDTQYF.